A single sample is the source of the 19 T cell receptor beta chains below, sequenced in a study of T-cell reconstitution after alpha-beta-depleted transplantation in children. Broader study findings: Several hundred expanded graft clones reportedly were the source of alpha-beta T cells about two months after transplant.

Unique molecular identifiers tagged the TCRbeta library. TCRdb independently ran MiXCR on the PCR reads; one entry per CDR3 protein. The sample holds 32,000 or so distinct CDR3 sequences, approximately 6.9% seen once. Their cognate antigens are unknown. The material was peripheral blood, obtained 60 days after TCRalphabeta/CD19-depleted stem cell transplant. The origin of the receptors is a child under two years old who had a stem cell transplant for acute myeloid leukemia, so the T cells may come from the graft donor.

This clonotype was counted ten times or more. The chain has TRBV7-2 and TRBJ2-4, with 7 nucleotides matching TRBD1. The CDR3 length is 17 residues. The trim removed 5 bases at V and 7 bases at J, leaving 17 bases unmatched. Germline loops: CDR1 SGHTA, CDR2 FQGNSA. The CDR3 DNA follows: TGTGCCAGCAGCCCTTGGACAGGCCCCTTTCCAAACAACATTCAGTACTTC. Protein: CASSPWTGPFPNNIQYF.

This clonotype has ten or more counts. The chain has TRBV6-2 or TRBV6-3 and TRBJ2-7; D is unclear. The CDR3 has 12 residues. Germline CDR1 is MNHEY and CDR2 is SVGEGT. Trimming pared 7 bases from V and 5 bases from J, leaving 12 bases between. This chain's CDR3 is CASTLSRDEQYF. Written as DNA, the CDR3 is TGTGCCAGCACCTTATCTCGTGACGAGCAGTACTTC.

This clonotype was counted at least ten times. V is TRBV4-3 and J is TRBJ2-7; D not resolved. Germline V gives CDR1 LGHNA, CDR2 YSLEER. The CDR3 runs 14 residues. V was shortened by 4 bases and J by 1 base, with 11 bases between the two germline ends. The DNA for the CDR3 is TGCGCCAGCAGCCCCTCGGATTTTTCCTACGAGCAGTACTTC. The encoded protein is CASSPSDFSYEQYF.

This clonotype was found many times. The chain joins TRBV6-2 or TRBV6-3 to TRBJ2-2, with 8 bases lining up with TRBD1. Germline V gives CDR1 MNHEY, CDR2 SVGEGT. The CDR3 length is 16 residues. Germline trimming cut 8 bases from V and 4 bases from J; bases unmatched to any gene: 12. The CDR3 protein is CASRYSRGLSTGELFF. For the CDR3, the DNA is TGTGCCAGCCGGTATTCCAGGGGGCTCTCCACCGGGGAGCTGTTTTTT.

This clonotype was recorded many times. The V gene is TRBV7-9, the J gene TRBJ2-1; D is possibly TRBD1 or TRBD2 (5 bases each). Trimming removed 3 bases at V and 12 bases at J, with 15 bases between. The CDR3 is 13 amino acids. Germline CDR1 SEHNR, CDR2 FQNEAQ (reference sequence). CDR3 residues: CASSFGDPARQFF. CDR3 nucleotide sequence: TGTGCCAGCAGCTTCGGGGACCCCGCAAGGCAGTTCTTC.

This clonotype has a single count. This chain connects TRBV4-3 to TRBJ2-1; 7 positions agree with TRBD1. The CDR3 has 15 residues. CDR1 is LGHNA, CDR2 YSLEER, per germline. J gave up 16 bases and V 5 bases, and 20 bases lay outside the gene matches. CDR3 DNA: TGCGCCAGCAGCTTGGGGACAGTTTTGAACACTGAAGCTTTCTTC. Its translation: CASSLGTVLNTEAFF.

This clonotype was picked up a small number of times. The chain links TRBV7-2 to TRBJ2-7; D is possibly TRBD2 (5 bases). The length of the CDR3 is 15 residues. The germline V and J ends were trimmed by 2 bases and 0 bases, with 11 bases remaining between them. In germline, CDR1 is SGHTA, CDR2 FQGNSA. CDR3 nucleotides: TGTGCCAGCAGCTTACACCCGGGGAGCTCCTACGAGCAGTACTTC. This translates into CASSLHPGSSYEQYF.

Ten or more counts support this clonotype. The rearrangement links TRBV7-6 to TRBJ2-1; D gene unclear. This CDR3 has 14 residues. V dropped 1 base and J dropped 4 bases, with 8 bases sitting between them. Per germline, CDR1 SGHVS and CDR2 FNYEAQ. CDR3: CASSLGTLYNEQFF. The CDR3 nucleotides read TGTGCCAGCAGCTTAGGGACCTTATACAATGAGCAGTTCTTC.

In nucleotides, the CDR3 is TGCGCCAGCTACAGAGGCCTCTACGAGCAGTACTTC. Amino acid sequence: CASYRGLYEQYF. This chain links TRBV10-1 with TRBJ2-7, with D unresolved. The V end lost 8 bases, the J end lost 3 bases, and 11 bases lay between the germline ends. Germline V gives CDR1 WNHNN, CDR2 SYGVQD (reference sequence). There are 12 residues in the CDR3.

This clonotype was found many times. The chain joins TRBV4-3 to TRBJ2-7; no firm D call. With 1 base removed from V and 5 bases from J, the gap between germline ends came to 9 bases. There are 13 residues in the CDR3. The germline V gene has CDR1 LGHNA and CDR2 YSLEER. In DNA form, the CDR3 reads TGCGCCAGCAGCCAAGGACGAAGAAACGAGCAGTACTTC. Residues: CASSQGRRNEQYF.

There are many counts of this clonotype. V is TRBV7-9 and J is TRBJ2-1; D is unclear. The CDR3 length is 14 residues. Trimming pared 2 bases from V and 6 bases from J, leaving 11 bases between. Per germline, CDR1 SEHNR and CDR2 FQNEAQ (reference sequence). In DNA, the CDR3 is TGTGCCAGCAGCTTATCGCTGGAACCCAATGAGCAGTTCTTC. This gives the protein CASSLSLEPNEQFF.

DNA for the CDR3: TGTGCCAGCAGCTTGGCCGGGACAGGGTTCTACGAGCAGTACTTC. It translates to CASSLAGTGFYEQYF. V gene TRBV5-4 combines with J gene TRBJ2-7, with TRBD1 matching 9 bases. V shed 0 bases and J 3 bases; nucleotides not matched to a gene: 4. CDR3 length: 15 amino acids. Germline V CDR1 and CDR2: SGHNT, YYREEE (reference sequence).

This clonotype was counted ten times or more. This rearrangement joins TRBV7-6 to TRBJ2-7; D remains unclear. This CDR3 contains 13 residues. Per the germline V gene, CDR1 is SGHVS and CDR2 is FNYEAQ. The V gene lost 5 bases and the J gene lost 0 bases, with 8 bases spanning the gap. The CDR3 region has the DNA TGTGCCAGCAGCCCAGGAGTCTCCTACGAGCAGTACTTC. Protein product: CASSPGVSYEQYF.

In its sample, this clonotype was seen a few times. J is TRBJ2-7 and V is TRBV18, with D possibly being TRBD2 (5 bases). The CDR3 contains 15 residues. Germline CDR1 and CDR2: KGHSH and LQKENI. V was cut by 3 bases and J by 6 bases, with 18 bases left in between. CDR3 region: CASSPVKGVRGEQYF. CDR3 DNA: TGTGCCAGCTCACCCGTTAAGGGAGTCCGCGGCGAGCAGTACTTC.

There are many counts of this clonotype. The chain recombines TRBV12-3 or TRBV12-4 with TRBJ2-3; D could derive from TRBD1 or TRBD2 (5 bases each). V lost 3 bases and J 2 bases, leaving 12 bases between the germline ends. The CDR3 is 15 amino acids. The CDR3 DNA sequence: TGTGCCAGCAGTTTGGTGAGGGGCTACACAGATACGCAGTATTTT. Translated: CASSLVRGYTDTQYF.

This clonotype was seen repeatedly, ten times or more. V gene TRBV24-1 combines with J gene TRBJ2-5; D possibly uses TRBD1 or TRBD2 (5 bases each). The CDR3 has 16 residues. V was trimmed by 5 bases and J by 0 bases, leaving 15 bases between them. Per germline, CDR1 KGHDR and CDR2 SFDVKD. The chain's CDR3 is CATSGTGTPYQETQYF. As DNA, the CDR3 is TGTGCCACCAGTGGAACCGGGACGCCTTACCAAGAGACCCAGTACTTC.

This clonotype was counted at least ten times. The chain joins TRBV6-5 to TRBJ2-1; 10 bases map to TRBD2. From germline, CDR1 is MNHEY and CDR2 SVGAGI. The V segment lost 6 bases and the J segment 7 bases; nucleotides outside the gene matches: 9. There are 15 residues in the CDR3. CDR3 DNA sequence: TGTGCCAGCAGCCTTAGCGGGGGGCTCCTTAATGAGCAGTTCTTC. It codes for CASSLSGGLLNEQFF.

This clonotype was recorded many times. The rearrangement joins TRBV7-9 to TRBJ1-2, with unresolved D. The V end lost 2 bases, the J end lost 4 bases, and 17 bases lay between the germline ends. The V gene's germline CDR1 is SEHNR and CDR2 FQNEAQ (reference sequence). The CDR3 is 16 amino acids. In nucleotides, the CDR3 is TGTGCCAGCAGCTTACCGCGGGAGGGATCCCGCTATGGCTACACCTTC. It specifies CASSLPREGSRYGYTF.

This clonotype was found once. A clone one base away is much larger, so this may be a read error. The chain links TRBV10-3 to TRBJ2-4, with a tentative D call TRBD2 (6 bases). The CDR3 contains 16 residues. Germline loops: CDR1 ENHRY, CDR2 SYGVKD. CDR3 sequence (DNA): TGTGCCATCAGTGAAAAGGGACTGTTAGCCAAAAACATTCGGTACTTC. Translated, it gives CAISEKGLLAKNIRYF.